This record covers a single T cell receptor beta chain. Aged about 6 to 100, donors were systemically healthy Caucasians from Russia. This entry belongs to a study of blood T cells in healthy people across ages. The CDR3 has 13 residues. CDR1 is SQVTM, CDR2 ANQGSEA, per germline. V was pared by 7 bases and J by 0 bases, with 6 bases of the junction left unmatched. Together with a sample-barcoded 5' primer, a J-beta primer mix was included in a second PCR lasting roughly 6 to 12 cycles. Using its own MiXCR run on the 5' RACE reads, TCRdb lists one record per CDR3 protein. The sample contains hundreds of thousands of distinct CDR3 sequences, about 24% of which appear only once. This same sample was also taken into another study, of T cells of mothers and their children. As that report states: The donors comprised roughly 6 children and their three healthy Caucasian mothers.

The sequencing sample was made of blood. This TCR was recovered from a boy aged 5-17 years in good health. V is TRBV29-1 and J is TRBJ2-7; 7 bases agree with TRBD1. For the CDR3, the DNA is TGCAGCGGGACGGACAGGAACTCCTACGAGCAGTACTTC. Translated, it gives CSGTDRNSYEQYF.